The clone carrying this T cell receptor (beta chain) has only a few counts. As yet, its antigen is unknown. This sample is part of a study of early T cells in non-severe SARS-CoV-2 infection. Overall study: Bulk RNA from unsorted whole blood was sequenced; chains were unpaired. Notes on the study in general: VDJdb matching favored anti-spike CD8 responses, missing private and CD4 specificities.

Trimming at V came to 6 bases and at J to 3 bases, leaving 7 bases not matched to a gene. CDR3 size: 15 residues. The library protocol tagged individual cDNA molecules with unique molecular identifiers. MiXCR was run by TCRdb on the 5' RACE reads, yielding one entry per CDR3 protein. The sample yields around 80,000 distinct CDR3 sequences, 10% to 12% seen once. The sequencing used whole blood, collected at baseline. This sequence joins TRBV12-3 or TRBV12-4 and TRBJ2-2, with TRBD1 identical over 7 bases. The TCR was taken from an adult who was a healthcare worker with PCR-confirmed SARS-CoV-2 infection or an uninfected control (not recorded which). This CDR3 is CASSQTGPDTGELFF. The DNA of the CDR3 is TGTGCCAGCAGCCAGACAGGGCCGGACACCGGGGAGCTGTTTTTT.